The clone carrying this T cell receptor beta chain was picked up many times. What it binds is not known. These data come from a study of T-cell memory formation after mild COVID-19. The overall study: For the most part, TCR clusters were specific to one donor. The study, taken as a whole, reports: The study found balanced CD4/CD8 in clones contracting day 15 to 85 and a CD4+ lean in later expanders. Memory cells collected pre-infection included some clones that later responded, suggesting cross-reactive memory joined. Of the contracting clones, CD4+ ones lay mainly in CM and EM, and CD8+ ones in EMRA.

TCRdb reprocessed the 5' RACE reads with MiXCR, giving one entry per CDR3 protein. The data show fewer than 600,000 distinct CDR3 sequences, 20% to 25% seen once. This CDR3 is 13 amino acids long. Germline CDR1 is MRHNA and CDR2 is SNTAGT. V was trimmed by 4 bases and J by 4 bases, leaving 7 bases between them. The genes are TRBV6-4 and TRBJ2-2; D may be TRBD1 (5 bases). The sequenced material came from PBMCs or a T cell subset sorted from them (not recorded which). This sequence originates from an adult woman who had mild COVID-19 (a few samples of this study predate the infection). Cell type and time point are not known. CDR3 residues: CASSGQSTGELFF. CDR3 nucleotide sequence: TGTGCCAGCAGTGGACAGTCCACCGGGGAGCTGTTTTTT.